In this sample, the clone carrying this TCR beta chain turned up once. What it binds is unknown. This record belongs to a study of graft-versus-host responses after intestinal transplantation. Study-wide background: Anti-thymocyte globulin served as induction for all recipients, who then took tacrolimus and steroids for approximately three years.

Using immunoSEQ multiplex PCR, the repertoire was profiled, and TCRdb retains in-frame clones only, with some absent. The profile shows approximately 110,000 clones, 93% of them singletons. The trim removed 3 bases at V and 9 bases at J, leaving 27 bases unmatched. CDR3 size: 20 residues. Germline CDR1 is MDHEN and CDR2 is SYDVKM. General observations from the study: Recipient marrow harbored GvH clones, some of which surfaced first in ileum or blood. Early post-transplant HvG declines showed an association with peak circulating GvH clone levels. Where graft-donor T cell macrochimerism was present, patients had high graft-versus-host to host-versus-graft clonal ratios in allografts.

This TCR derives from a human donor who was the organ donor for an intestinal transplant. The V call is TRBV28, the J call TRBJ1-2, with 8 bases that match TRBD1. This specimen was unstimulated CD8+ T cells sorted from spleen or lymph node cells, taken before transplant. The CDR3 DNA reads as TGTGCCAGCAGTTTGACGGGTGGGCTAGGACAGGGAGACCAACTATGGAGCTACACCTTC. It encodes CASSLTGGLGQGDQLWSYTF.